The clone carrying this TCR beta chain occurred many times. Its antigen remains unidentified. The record originates from a study of CD8 T cells in ankylosing spondylitis. Study findings and constraints: Matched synovial fluid from ankylosing spondylitis patients was reported to be enriched for disease-linked clones. A TCR beta motif made of fewer than ten highly homologous variants seemed typical of ankylosing spondylitis blood. A subset of motif variants has previously been described in the synovial fluid and blood of reactive arthritis.

Quantitative 5'-RACE with molecular barcodes produced the TCR beta libraries. TCRdb independently ran MiXCR on the 5' RACE reads; one entry per CDR3 protein. The table has roughly 160,000 distinct CDR3 sequences, 11% seen once. The CDR3 extends over 10 amino acids. The germline CDR1 and CDR2 sequences are SQVTM and ANQGSEA. Trimming left V 0 bases short and J 12 bases short, with 6 bases between. The TCR originated in a male donor with ankylosing spondylitis or in good health (not recorded which). The material sequenced was blood, either unsorted or a sorted T cell fraction (not recorded which). The chain joins TRBV29-1 to TRBJ2-1; no clear D. CDR3 bases: TGCAGCGTTGAAGAATATGGGCAGTTCTTC. Encoded protein: CSVEEYGQFF.